What follows are 32 T cell receptor beta chains derived from one specimen sequenced in a study of OX40 agonist ivuxolimab in advanced cancers. Here immunoSEQ multiplex PCR was the method, and the copy in TCRdb shows in-frame clones only, minus some. Of tens of thousands of clones listed, around nine tenths are singletons. The specimen was CD4+ or CD8+ T cells sorted from blood, collected in a trial of the OX40 agonist ivuxolimab. The receptors here all came from an adult with an advanced solid tumor such as melanoma, head and neck, liver or kidney cancer.

The chain combines TRBV21-1 with TRBJ1-2; the table assigns TRBD1, which was not confirmed against the DNA. TRBV21-1 is a listed pseudogene. The CDR3 runs to 15 residues. CDR3 in DNA: TGTGCCAGCGACCCTTTGACAGGGGCTAACTATGGCTACACCTTC. Translation: CASDPLTGANYGYTF.

The chain carries TRBV6-5 and TRBJ2-1; 8 positions match TRBD2. The CDR3 extends over 13 amino acids. CDR1 MNHEY and CDR2 SVGAGI come from the germline V gene. Trimming removed 2 bases from V and 10 bases from J; junction bases left unmatched: 4. CDR3 in DNA: TGTGCCAGCAGTTACCTCGTAGCGGGAGAGCAGTTCTTC. Translating it yields CASSYLVAGEQFF.

This rearrangement joins TRBV7-2 to TRBJ2-3, with 7 bases matching TRBD2. The junction had 8 bases not matched to a gene; V was cut back by 3 bases and J by 5 bases. The CDR3 consists of 15 residues. Germline CDR1 SGHTA, CDR2 FQGNSA. The CDR3 region has the DNA TGTGCCAGCAGCTTTGGGCGGGAGAGAGAAGATACGCAGTATTTT. Its translation is CASSFGREREDTQYF.

This chain links TRBV27 with TRBJ2-1; the match to TRBD2 covers 14 bases. Germline V gene sequence: CDR1 MNHEY, CDR2 SMNVEV (reference sequence). V lost 3 bases and J lost 6; bases outside the gene matches: 10. The CDR3 runs 18 residues. The DNA of the CDR3 is TGTGCCAGCAGTTTCTATGGGACTAGCGGGAGTGGGGGCAATGAGCAGTTCTTC. Protein sequence: CASSFYGTSGSGGNEQFF.

Only one count was recorded for this clone. The chain employs TRBV18 and TRBJ2-7, with 15 positions matching TRBD2. The CDR3 loop spans 16 amino acids. Germline V lookup: CDR1 KGHSH, CDR2 LQKENI. V dropped 5 bases and J dropped 4; count of bases not matched to a gene: 6. CDR3 region: CASSRTSGRAEYEQYF. CDR3 DNA sequence: TGTGCCAGCTCAAGGACTAGCGGGAGGGCCGAGTACGAGCAGTACTTC.

The J gene is TRBJ2-7, the V gene TRBV10-2, with 12 bases identical to TRBD2. This CDR3 spans 14 amino acids. Germline values: CDR1 WSHSY, CDR2 SAAADI. The junction had 3 bases not matched to a gene; V was cut back by 6 bases and J by 3 bases. The CDR3, as DNA: TGCGCCAGCAGAGCGACTAGCGGGAGCTACGAGCAGTACTTC. As protein: CASRATSGSYEQYF.

A single count supports this clone. V is TRBV14 and J is TRBJ2-5, with TRBD1 matching over 9 bases. Germline V gene data show CDR1 as SGHDN and CDR2 as FVKESK. Unmatched junction bases numbered 9, after V lost 1 base and J lost 9 bases. This CDR3 comprises 15 residues. This chain's CDR3 is CASSQVLGQGGAQYF. DNA for the CDR3: TGTGCCAGCAGCCAAGTTTTGGGACAGGGAGGAGCCCAGTACTTC.

V is TRBV19 and J is TRBJ2-7; D call uncertain. CDR3 length: 12 amino acids. V gave up 5 bases and J gave up 5 bases, with 10 bases separating them. Germline V lookup: CDR1 LNHDA, CDR2 SQIVND (reference sequence). The CDR3 DNA reads as TGTGCCAGTAGTTCAAGGGCCCACGAGCAGTACTTC. Translated, it gives CASSSRAHEQYF.

This sequence joins TRBV5-1 and TRBJ2-3, with a tentative D call TRBD2 (6 bases). Trimming took off 0 bases at V and 9 bases at J, with 14 bases between the two ends. CDR1 is SGHRS, CDR2 YFSETQ, per germline. The length of the CDR3 is 14 residues. CDR3 bases: TGCGCCAGCAGCTTGGACGGGGGATACGAGACGCAGTATTTT. Its protein product is CASSLDGGYETQYF.

J is TRBJ2-1 and V is TRBV10-3; 7 nucleotides line up with TRBD2. The CDR3 extends over 15 amino acids. From germline, CDR1 is ENHRY and CDR2 SYGVKD. The J segment lost 5 bases and the V segment lost 3 bases, leaving 7 bases of the junction unmatched. CDR3 sequence reads: CAISDGASGDNEQFF. CDR3 nucleotides: TGTGCCATCAGTGACGGGGCTAGCGGAGACAATGAGCAGTTCTTC.

This clone was observed a handful of times. The chain is built from TRBV19 and TRBJ1-1; D unclear. V was clipped by 3 bases and J by 1 base, with 18 bases between them. Germline V gene sequence: CDR1 LNHDA, CDR2 SQIVND (reference sequence). The CDR3 sequence is 17 residues long. CDR3 DNA: TGTGCCAGTAGTATTGATAAAGCAGGACTGACGAACACTGAAGCTTTCTTT. Translating gives CASSIDKAGLTNTEAFF.

V usage is TRBV2 and J usage is TRBJ2-7; D is ambiguous. CDR1 and CDR2 from the germline V gene are SNHLY and FYNNEI. Trimming took 7 bases from V and 0 from J, leaving 13 bases between them. The CDR3 covers 14 residues. This chain's CDR3 is CASKAAGYSYEQYF. Here the CDR3 DNA reads TGTGCCAGCAAGGCGGCAGGATACTCCTACGAGCAGTACTTC.

The rearrangement uses TRBV6-6 and TRBJ2-1; D is possibly TRBD2 (5 bases). CDR1 is MNHNY and CDR2 is SVGAGI in the germline V gene (reference sequence). The CDR3 is 13 residues long. V gave up 5 bases and J gave up 9 bases, with 14 bases separating them. The CDR3 nucleotides read TGTGCCAGCAGTCAAAGGGAGTACGGTGAGCAGTTCTTC. This gives the protein CASSQREYGEQFF.

Concerning this clone: In the same sample, other DNA sequences code for this CDR3. V and J are TRBV5-1 and TRBJ2-1; 8 positions match TRBD2. CDR1 is SGHRS, CDR2 YFSETQ, per germline. The trim removed 8 bases at V and 9 bases at J, leaving 22 bases unmatched. The CDR3 length is 17 residues. The CDR3 protein is CASSHGLTSGRSGEQFF. DNA of the CDR3: TGCGCCAGTAGCCACGGACTTACTAGCGGCCGATCGGGTGAGCAGTTCTTC.

This clone was detected a few times. CDR3 sequence reads: CAIRKAPTEETQYF. The CDR3 nucleotides read TGTGCCATCAGGAAGGCCCCCACTGAAGAGACCCAGTACTTC. The V and J genes are TRBV10-3 and TRBJ2-5, with unresolved D. The CDR3 is 14 residues long. V gave up 6 bases and J gave up 3 bases, with 14 bases separating them. Germline loops: CDR1 ENHRY, CDR2 SYGVKD.

This clone was observed a handful of times. The chain uses TRBV28 and TRBJ1-1, with 9 bases fitting TRBD1. CDR1 MDHEN and CDR2 SYDVKM come from the germline V gene. With 2 bases clipped from V and 7 bases from J, the junction kept 5 bases outside the gene matches. This CDR3 is 14 amino acids long. The CDR3 nucleotides read TGTGCCAGCAGTTTACTACAGGGGGCCCGTGAAGCTTTCTTT. Translating it yields CASSLLQGAREAFF. The full variable domain, completed using reference TRBV28 and TRBJ1-1, is DVKVTQSSRYLVKRTGEKVFLECVQDMDHENMFWYRQDPGLGLRLIYFSYDVKMKEKGDIPEGYSVSREKKERFSLILESASTNQTSMYLCASSLLQGAREAFFGQGTRLTVV.

This chain links TRBV2 with TRBJ2-2; no clear D gene. The CDR3 sequence is 15 residues long. With 4 bases removed from V and 4 bases from J, the gap between germline ends came to 13 bases. CDR1 SNHLY and CDR2 FYNNEI come from the germline V gene. CDR3 nucleotides: TGTGCCAGCAGTGTAAGGGAATCACCCACCGGGGAGCTGTTTTTT. This codes for CASSVRESPTGELFF.

The CDR3 loop is CASSLLSYEQYF. In DNA, the CDR3 is TGTGCCAGCAGCTTGCTATCCTACGAGCAGTACTTC. The J gene is TRBJ2-7, the V gene TRBV5-4; D remains unclear. The CDR3 is made up of 12 amino acids. V shed 1 base and J shed 1 base, with 3 bases lying between them. In germline, CDR1 is SGHNT, CDR2 YYREEE (reference sequence). Based on the CDR3 plus reference TRBV5-4 and TRBJ2-7, the full variable domain is ETGVTQSPTHLIKTRGQQVTLRCSSQSGHNTVSWYQQALGQGPQFIFQYYREEENGRGNFPPRFSGLQFPNYSSELNVNALELDDSALYLCASSLLSYEQYFGPGTRLTVT.

The V gene is TRBV5-1, the J gene TRBJ2-3; 9 bases match TRBD1. The CDR3 spans 15 residues. Looked up from germline, CDR1 is SGHRS and CDR2 is YFSETQ. V shed 0 bases and J 6 bases; nucleotides not matched to a gene: 5. CDR3 in amino acids: CASSLADRGIDTQYF. DNA of the CDR3: TGCGCCAGCAGCTTGGCAGACAGGGGGATTGATACGCAGTATTTT.

The chain has TRBV11-3 and TRBJ2-5; D remains ambiguous. Germline CDR1 and CDR2: SGHNT and YENEEA. Trimming left V 5 bases short and J 4 bases short, with 5 bases between. The CDR3 totals 11 residues. The CDR3 nucleotides are TGTGCCAGCAGCACCGGAGAGACCCAGTACTTC. Its translation is CASSTGETQYF.

The chain recombines TRBV19 with TRBJ2-7, with 10 bases fitting TRBD1. The CDR3 is 20 residues long. Germline V gene lookup returns CDR1 LNHDA and CDR2 SQIVND (reference sequence). The J segment lost 3 bases and the V segment lost 4 bases, leaving 21 bases of the junction unmatched. The CDR3 loop reads CASSNSPLSTGGDGLYEQYF. CDR3 bases: TGTGCCAGTAGTAATAGTCCCCTATCGACAGGGGGCGACGGCCTCTACGAGCAGTACTTC.

This clone was observed a single time. The chain joins TRBV7-2 to TRBJ1-1; 9 positions agree with TRBD1. V was pared by 4 bases and J by 1 base, with 4 bases of the junction left unmatched. CDR1 and CDR2 from the germline V gene are SGHTA and FQGNSA. The CDR3 runs to 15 residues. CDR3 loop: CASSSRTGENTEAFF. The CDR3, as DNA: TGTGCCAGCAGCTCCAGGACAGGGGAGAACACTGAAGCTTTCTTT.

CDR3 DNA: TGTGCCAGCAGCCCCCCCGGGGCGGGGTACCAAGAGACCCAGTACTTC. Translating gives CASSPPGAGYQETQYF. The V call is TRBV11-2, the J call TRBJ2-5; a possible D gene is TRBD2 (6 bases). The CDR3 has 16 residues. The germline V and J ends were trimmed by 5 bases and 0 bases, with 16 bases remaining between them. The germline CDR1 and CDR2 sequences are SGHAT and FQNNGV.

This chain joins TRBV12-5 and TRBJ1-1; 7 bases fit TRBD1. This CDR3 has 16 amino acids. The germline CDR1 and CDR2 sequences are LGHNT and FRNRAP. J lost 4 bases, V lost 3 bases, and 11 bases had no gene match. CDR3 in DNA: TGTGCTAGTGGTTTTGGTCCGCAAACAGGGGTCACTGAAGCTTTCTTT. It specifies CASGFGPQTGVTEAFF.

The rearrangement uses TRBV7-2 and TRBJ2-5; D remains ambiguous. This CDR3 comprises 13 residues. Trimming took 3 bases from V and 1 from J, leaving 6 bases between them. Germline CDR1 and CDR2: SGHTA and FQGNSA. The CDR3: CASSLGTQETQYF. Here the CDR3 DNA reads TGTGCCAGCAGCTTGGGTACCCAAGAGACCCAGTACTTC. The complete variable domain, with remaining parts taken from reference TRBV7-2 and TRBJ2-5, reads GAGVSQSPSNKVTEKGKDVELRCDPISGHTALYWYRQSLGQGLEFLIYFQGNSAPDKSGLPSDRFSAERTGGSVSTLTIQRTQQEDSAVYLCASSLGTQETQYFGPGTRLLVL.

CDR3 in amino acids: CASSSPGQGANEQFF. The CDR3, as DNA: TGTGCCAGCAGTAGCCCGGGACAGGGGGCCAATGAGCAGTTCTTC. The chain is built from TRBV27 and TRBJ2-1; 12 bases are a match to TRBD1. V lost 5 bases and J lost 6; bases outside the gene matches: 5. This CDR3 comprises 15 residues. Germline V gives CDR1 MNHEY, CDR2 SMNVEV (reference sequence).

The chain combines TRBV4-2 with TRBJ2-1; D gene ambiguous. Germline CDR1 reads LGHNA; CDR2 reads YNFKEQ. The CDR3 loop spans 12 amino acids. Trimming pared 1 base from V and 7 bases from J, leaving 5 bases between. DNA for the CDR3: TGTGCCAGCAGCCAAGGAAGGAATGAGCAGTTCTTC. This sequence encodes CASSQGRNEQFF.

The rearrangement uses TRBV5-4 and TRBJ1-2, with 8 bases aligning to TRBD1. The trim removed 4 bases at V and 3 bases at J, leaving 5 bases unmatched. The CDR3 totals 14 residues. Germline-derived CDR1 and CDR2 are SGHNT and YYREEE (reference sequence). The CDR3 sequence is CASSEDREDYGYTF. The CDR3 nucleotides are TGTGCCAGCAGCGAGGACAGGGAGGACTATGGCTACACCTTC.

This chain connects TRBV19 to TRBJ2-3, with 9 bases fitting TRBD2. The CDR3 length is 18 residues. CDR1 is LNHDA, CDR2 SQIVND, per germline (reference sequence). Unmatched junction bases numbered 14, after V lost 2 bases and J lost 5 bases. CDR3 amino acids: CASSIWPRRASGKDTQYF. In DNA, the CDR3 is TGTGCCAGTAGTATATGGCCCCGGCGGGCTAGCGGGAAAGATACGCAGTATTTT.

J is TRBJ2-1 and V is TRBV7-9; possible D gene TRBD2, 6 bases. The germline V gene has CDR1 SEHNR and CDR2 FQNEAQ (reference sequence). This CDR3 contains 14 residues. Trimming took 5 bases from V and 5 from J, leaving 13 bases between them. The CDR3 region has the DNA TGTGCCAGCAGCGTCATAGCGGAAGACAATGAGCAGTTCTTC. Its protein product is CASSVIAEDNEQFF.

The chain uses TRBV6-5 and TRBJ1-2; D not certain. The CDR3 contains 14 residues. Trimming left V 5 bases short and J 0 bases short, with 10 bases between. CDR1 and CDR2 (germline): MNHEY, SVGAGI. The CDR3 region is CASSPGQANYGYTF. The CDR3 DNA reads TGTGCCAGCAGTCCGGGCCAGGCTAACTATGGCTACACCTTC.

V usage is TRBV7-2 and J usage is TRBJ2-3; no clear D gene. This CDR3 has 11 residues. Germline V gene sequence: CDR1 SGHTA, CDR2 FQGNSA. V lost 3 bases to trimming and J lost 5 bases, with 3 bases between them. The CDR3 DNA follows: TGTGCCAGCAGCTTGGTAGATACGCAGTATTTT. Its translation: CASSLVDTQYF.